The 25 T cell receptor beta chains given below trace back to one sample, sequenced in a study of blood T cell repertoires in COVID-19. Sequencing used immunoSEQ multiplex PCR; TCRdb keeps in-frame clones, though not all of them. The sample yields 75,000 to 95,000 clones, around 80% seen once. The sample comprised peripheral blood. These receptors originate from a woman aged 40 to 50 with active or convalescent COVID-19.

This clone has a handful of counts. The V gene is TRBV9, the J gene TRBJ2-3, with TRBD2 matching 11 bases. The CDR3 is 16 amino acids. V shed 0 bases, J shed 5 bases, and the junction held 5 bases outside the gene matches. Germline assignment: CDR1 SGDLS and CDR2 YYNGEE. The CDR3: CASSVVSGGAEDTQYF. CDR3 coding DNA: TGTGCCAGCAGCGTAGTTAGCGGGGGGGCCGAAGATACGCAGTATTTT.

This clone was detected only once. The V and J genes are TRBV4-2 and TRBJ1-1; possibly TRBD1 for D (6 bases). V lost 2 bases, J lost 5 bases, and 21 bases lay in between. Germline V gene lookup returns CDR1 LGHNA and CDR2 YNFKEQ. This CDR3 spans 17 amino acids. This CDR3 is CASSQPVGWPGTTEAFF. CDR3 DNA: TGTGCCAGCAGCCAACCCGTGGGATGGCCGGGGACAACTGAAGCTTTCTTT.

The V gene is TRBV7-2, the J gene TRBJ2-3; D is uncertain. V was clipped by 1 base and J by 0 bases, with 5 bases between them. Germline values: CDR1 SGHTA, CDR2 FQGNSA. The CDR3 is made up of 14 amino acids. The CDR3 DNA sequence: TGTGCCAGCAGCTTAGGGCCAAGCACAGATACGCAGTATTTT. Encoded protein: CASSLGPSTDTQYF.

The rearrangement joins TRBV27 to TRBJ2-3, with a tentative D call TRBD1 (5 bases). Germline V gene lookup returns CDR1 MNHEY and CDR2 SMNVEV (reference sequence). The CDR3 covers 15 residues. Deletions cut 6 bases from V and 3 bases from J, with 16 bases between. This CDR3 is CASRPKGYGTDTQYF. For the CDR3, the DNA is TGTGCCAGCAGACCAAAGGGGTATGGTACAGATACGCAGTATTTT.

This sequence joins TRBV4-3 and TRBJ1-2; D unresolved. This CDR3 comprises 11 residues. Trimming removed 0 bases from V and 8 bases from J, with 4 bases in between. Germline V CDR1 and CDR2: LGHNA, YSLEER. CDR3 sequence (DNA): TGCGCCAGCAGCCAAGACCAAGGCTACACCTTC. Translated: CASSQDQGYTF.

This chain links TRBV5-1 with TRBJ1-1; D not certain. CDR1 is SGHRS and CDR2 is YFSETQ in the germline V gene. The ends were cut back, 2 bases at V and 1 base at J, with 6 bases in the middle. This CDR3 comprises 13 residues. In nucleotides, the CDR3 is TGCGCCAGCAGCTTCGGAGGGAACACTGAAGCTTTCTTT. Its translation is CASSFGGNTEAFF.

CDR3 bases: TGTGCCAGCAGATATTTCCGGGACAGGGATCTCGGATTCACAGATACGCAGTATTTT. Translated: CASRYFRDRDLGFTDTQYF. The chain carries TRBV5-6 and TRBJ2-3; TRBD1 aligns across 9 bases. This CDR3 region has 19 residues. Germline loops: CDR1 SGHDT, CDR2 YYEEEE. V was clipped by 5 bases and J by 2 bases; unmatched bases: 18.

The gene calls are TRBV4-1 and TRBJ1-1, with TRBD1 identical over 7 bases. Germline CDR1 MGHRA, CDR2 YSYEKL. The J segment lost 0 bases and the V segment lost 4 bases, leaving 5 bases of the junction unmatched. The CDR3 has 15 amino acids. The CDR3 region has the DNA TGCGCCAGCAGCCGACGACAGGGTCTGAACACTGAAGCTTTCTTT. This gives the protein CASSRRQGLNTEAFF.

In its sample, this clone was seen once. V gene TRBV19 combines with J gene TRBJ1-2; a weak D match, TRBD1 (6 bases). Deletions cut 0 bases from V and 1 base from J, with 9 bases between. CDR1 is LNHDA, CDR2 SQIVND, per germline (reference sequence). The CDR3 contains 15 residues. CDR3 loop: CASSIDYRDNYGYTF. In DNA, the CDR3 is TGTGCCAGTAGTATAGATTACAGGGATAACTATGGCTACACCTTC.

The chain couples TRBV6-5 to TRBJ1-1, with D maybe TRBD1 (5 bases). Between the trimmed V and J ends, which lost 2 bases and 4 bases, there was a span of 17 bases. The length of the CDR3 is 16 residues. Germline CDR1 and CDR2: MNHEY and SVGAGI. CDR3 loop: CASSYAAFRGGTEAFF. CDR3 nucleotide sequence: TGTGCCAGCAGTTACGCCGCCTTTCGGGGGGGCACTGAAGCTTTCTTT.

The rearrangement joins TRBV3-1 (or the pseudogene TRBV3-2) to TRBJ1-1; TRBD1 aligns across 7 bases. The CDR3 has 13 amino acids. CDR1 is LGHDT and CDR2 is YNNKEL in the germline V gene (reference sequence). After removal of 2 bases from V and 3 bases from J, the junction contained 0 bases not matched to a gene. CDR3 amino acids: CASSQTGDTEAFF. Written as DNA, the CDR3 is TGTGCCAGCAGCCAAACAGGGGACACTGAAGCTTTCTTT.

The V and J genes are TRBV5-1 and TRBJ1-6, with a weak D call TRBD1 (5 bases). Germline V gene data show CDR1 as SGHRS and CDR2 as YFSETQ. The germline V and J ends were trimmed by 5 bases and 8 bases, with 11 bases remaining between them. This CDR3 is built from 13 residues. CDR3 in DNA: TGCGCCAGCAGGGGGACTAGGGATTCACCCCTCCACTTT. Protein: CASRGTRDSPLHF. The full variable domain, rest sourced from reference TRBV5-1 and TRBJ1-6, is KAGVTQTPRYLIKTRGQQVTLSCSPISGHRSVSWYQQTPGQGLQFLFEYFSETQRNKGNFPGRFSGRQFSNSRSEMNVSTLELGDSALYLCASRGTRDSPLHFGNGTRLTVT.

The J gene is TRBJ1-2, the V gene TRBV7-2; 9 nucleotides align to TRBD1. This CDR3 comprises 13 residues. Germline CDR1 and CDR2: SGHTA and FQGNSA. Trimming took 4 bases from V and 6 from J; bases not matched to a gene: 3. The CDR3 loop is CASSWRQGDGYTF. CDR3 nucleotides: TGTGCCAGCAGCTGGAGACAGGGGGATGGCTACACCTTC.

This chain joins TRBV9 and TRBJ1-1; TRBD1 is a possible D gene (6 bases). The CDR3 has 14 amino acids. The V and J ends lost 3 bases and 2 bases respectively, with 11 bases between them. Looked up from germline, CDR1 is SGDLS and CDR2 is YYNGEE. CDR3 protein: CASSAGQSNTEAFF. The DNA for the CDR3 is TGTGCCAGCAGCGCCGGACAGAGTAACACTGAAGCTTTCTTT.

The CDR3 DNA reads as TGCGCCAGCAGCCAAGCTGACTTTGGCAGCGGAGCTTTCTTT. Its protein product is CASSQADFGSGAFF. V usage is TRBV4-3 and J usage is TRBJ1-1; D is uncertain. This CDR3 comprises 14 residues. CDR1 and CDR2 from the germline V gene are LGHNA and YSLEER. V was pared by 1 base and J by 10 bases, with 16 bases between.

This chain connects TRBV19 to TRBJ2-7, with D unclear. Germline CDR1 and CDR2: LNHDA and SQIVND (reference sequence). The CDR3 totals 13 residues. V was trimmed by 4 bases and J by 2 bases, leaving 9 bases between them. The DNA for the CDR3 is TGTGCCAGTAGTACTCACAGTACCTACGAGCAGTACTTC. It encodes CASSTHSTYEQYF.

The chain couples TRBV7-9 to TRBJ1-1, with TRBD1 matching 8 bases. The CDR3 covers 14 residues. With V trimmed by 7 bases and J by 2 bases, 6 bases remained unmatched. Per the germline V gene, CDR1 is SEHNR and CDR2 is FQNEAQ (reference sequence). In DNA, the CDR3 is TGTGCCAGCACCGTACAGGGGGTTAACACTGAAGCTTTCTTT. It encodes CASTVQGVNTEAFF.

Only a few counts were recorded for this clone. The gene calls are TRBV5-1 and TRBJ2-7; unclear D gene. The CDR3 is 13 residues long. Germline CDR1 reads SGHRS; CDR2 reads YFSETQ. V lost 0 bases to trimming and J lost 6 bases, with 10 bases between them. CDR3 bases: TGCGCCAGCAGCTTGGGTGGAGTCCCCGAGCAGTACTTC. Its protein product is CASSLGGVPEQYF. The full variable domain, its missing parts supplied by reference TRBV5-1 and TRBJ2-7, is KAGVTQTPRYLIKTRGQQVTLSCSPISGHRSVSWYQQTPGQGLQFLFEYFSETQRNKGNFPGRFSGRQFSNSRSEMNVSTLELGDSALYLCASSLGGVPEQYFGPGTRLTVT.

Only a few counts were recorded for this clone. CDR3 DNA: TGTGCCATCAGTACAGGGCCGAGCTCCTACGAGCAGTACTTC. Translated: CAISTGPSSYEQYF. The chain recombines TRBV10-3 with TRBJ2-7; tentative D call: TRBD1 (6 bases). Trimming cost V 5 bases and J 0 bases, with 11 bases left between them. The CDR3 runs to 14 residues. Germline lookup yields CDR1 ENHRY and CDR2 SYGVKD.

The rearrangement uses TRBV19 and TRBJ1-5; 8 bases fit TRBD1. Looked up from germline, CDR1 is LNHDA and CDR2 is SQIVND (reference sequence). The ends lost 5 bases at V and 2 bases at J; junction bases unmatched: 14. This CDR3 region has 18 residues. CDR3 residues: CASSRATGAYSRNQPQHF. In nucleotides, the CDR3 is TGTGCCAGTAGTCGGGCGACAGGGGCATATAGTCGCAATCAGCCCCAGCATTTT.

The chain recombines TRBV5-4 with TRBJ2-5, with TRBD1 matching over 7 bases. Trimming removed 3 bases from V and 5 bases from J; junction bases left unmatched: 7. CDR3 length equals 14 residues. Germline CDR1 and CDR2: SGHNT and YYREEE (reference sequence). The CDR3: CASSSRQGSETQYF. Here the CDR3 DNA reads TGTGCCAGCAGCTCACGACAGGGCTCGGAGACCCAGTACTTC.

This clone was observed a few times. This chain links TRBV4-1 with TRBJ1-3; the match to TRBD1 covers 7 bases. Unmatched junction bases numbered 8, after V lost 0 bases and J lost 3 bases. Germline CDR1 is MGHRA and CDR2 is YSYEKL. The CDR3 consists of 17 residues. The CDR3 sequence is CASSQDYWQGVGNTIYF. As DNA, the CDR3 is TGCGCCAGCAGCCAAGATTATTGGCAGGGGGTTGGAAACACCATATATTTT.

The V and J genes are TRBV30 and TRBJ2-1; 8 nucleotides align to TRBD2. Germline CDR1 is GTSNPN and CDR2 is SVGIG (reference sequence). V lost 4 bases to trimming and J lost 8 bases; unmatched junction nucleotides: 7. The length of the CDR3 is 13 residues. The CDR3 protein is CAWKRTSIHEQFF. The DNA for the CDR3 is TGTGCCTGGAAGAGGACTAGCATCCATGAGCAGTTCTTC. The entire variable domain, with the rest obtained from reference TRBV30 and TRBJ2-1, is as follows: SQTIHQWPATLVQPVGSPLSLECTVEGTSNPNLYWYRQAAGRGLQLLFYSVGIGQISSEVPQNLSASRPQDRQFILSSKKLLLSDSGFYLCAWKRTSIHEQFFGPGTRLTVL.

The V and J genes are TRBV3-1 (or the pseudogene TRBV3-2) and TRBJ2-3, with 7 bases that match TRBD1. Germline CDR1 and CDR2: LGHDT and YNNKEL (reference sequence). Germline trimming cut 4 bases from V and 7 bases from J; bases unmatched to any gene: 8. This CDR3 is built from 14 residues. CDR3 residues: CASSLHTGEYTQYF. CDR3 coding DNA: TGTGCCAGCAGCCTCCATACAGGGGAATATACGCAGTATTTT.

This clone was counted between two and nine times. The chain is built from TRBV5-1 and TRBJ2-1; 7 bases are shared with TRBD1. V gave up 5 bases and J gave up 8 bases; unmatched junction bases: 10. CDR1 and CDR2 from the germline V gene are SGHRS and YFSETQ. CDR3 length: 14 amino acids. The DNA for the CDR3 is TGCGCCAGCAGTTCTGGACAGGTCTCCGATGAGCAGTTCTTC. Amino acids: CASSSGQVSDEQFF.